This TCR beta chain was sequenced in a study of blood T cell repertoires in COVID-19. Study overall: Researchers got acute and convalescent COVID-19 samples from the United States, Italy and Spain. PBMCs, B-cell-depleted T cells, or T cells provided the cDNA or gDNA that made up the material.

In the source study's methods: Scientists estimated how many nucleated cells there were by amplifying reference gene primers. Profiling relied on immunoSEQ multiplex PCR, and the TCRdb table lists in-frame clones only, not all of them. The V and J calls and clone size come from that table; D and trimming were worked out from the DNA. Of fewer than 450,000 clones listed, 70% to 90% are singletons. Either two negative PCRs, clearance, or symptom resolution qualified Cohort 3 donors as recovered. The sequence was collected from a woman aged 18-29 years who had recovered from COVID-19. The sample consisted of PBMCs or T cells enriched from blood (not recorded which).

The CDR3 reads CASSLAQGTQYF. The CDR3 DNA follows: TGCGCCAGCAGCTTGGCGCAGGGGACCCAGTACTTC. This chain uses TRBV5-1 with TRBJ2-5; D perhaps matches TRBD1 (5 bases). Germline CDR1 is SGHRS and CDR2 is YFSETQ. The germline V and J ends were trimmed by 0 bases and 7 bases, with 7 bases remaining between them. The CDR3 sequence is 12 residues long.